This T cell receptor beta chain emerged from a study of blood T cells in healthy people across ages. Overall study findings and caveats: Among T cells, TCR beta diversity per million cells dropped roughly linearly as age rose. More naive CD4+ cells and higher diversity marked long-lived donors relative to aged donors.

Primed by a sample-barcoded 5' primer and a J-beta primer mix, a second PCR proceeded for about 7 to 11 cycles. Each CDR3 protein is one row after TCRdb ran MiXCR on the 5' RACE reads. The sample holds about 760,000 distinct CDR3 sequences, approximately 53% seen once. V lost 0 bases and J lost 5; bases outside the gene matches: 9. The CDR3 has 17 residues. Germline CDR1 SGHRS, CDR2 YFSETQ. This clonotype was found a few times. Its antigen is unknown. Donors gave 9 to 10 milliliters of peripheral blood apiece. The rearrangement links TRBV5-1 to TRBJ2-1; TRBD1 matches 9 bases. What was sequenced was blood. This receptor was taken from a man aged 40-55 years in good health. The CDR3 coding sequence is TGCGCCAGCAGCTTGGAACCGTTGACAGGGGGAAACAATGAGCAGTTCTTC. Translated, it gives CASSLEPLTGGNNEQFF.